This T cell receptor (beta chain) came from a study of regulatory T cells in long-lasting Graves disease. iRepertoire HTBI primers and Arm-PCR of CDR3 regions built TCR beta libraries. Each CDR3 protein gets one entry after TCRdb re-called the multiplex PCR reads with MiXCR. This sample carries 500,000 to 700,000 distinct CDR3 sequences, roughly 15% of them seen once, and the ten largest clones take more than 15%. Germline values: CDR1 MNHEY, CDR2 SVGAGI. There are 13 residues in the CDR3. Trimming left V 2 bases short and J 7 bases short, with 8 bases between. The time point: newly diagnosed GD, antithyroid drugs for less than 3 months. Extracted PBMC RNA gave rise to the TCR library. Peripheral blood, at 8.5 to 9 milliliters, went into EDTA tubes. The data also belong to a second study, concerning T cells in Graves' hyperthyroidism and ophthalmopathy. This second study says: Patients aged 18 to 65 had newly diagnosed hyperthyroidism that had lasted under 2 months. Using the HTBI primer set, a first-round RT-PCR was run on the TCR CDR3. For ophthalmopathy, model prediction preceded onset by a median approximately 6 months.

The chain employs TRBV6-5 and TRBJ2-2; D gene unclear. The sample here was peripheral blood mononuclear cells (PBMCs), taken at new diagnosis, from a patient treated with antithyroid drugs. This receptor was obtained from a woman in her twenties or thirties with Graves disease. CDR3 bases: TGTGCCAGCAGTTACAACTTACTCGGGGAGCTGTTTTTT. It specifies CASSYNLLGELFF.